This TCR beta chain emerged from a study of cytomegalovirus exposure and HLA in healthy donors. This CDR3 is built from 12 residues. Trimming cost V 2 bases and J 9 bases, with 7 bases left between them. Germline lookup yields CDR1 SGHTA and CDR2 FQGNSA. Findings and limits, study-wide: The study designated some 180 TCR beta chains cytomegalovirus-associated. By a later analysis, the bulk of CMV-associated TCR beta chains appeared HLA-restricted. In an earlier analysis, productive rearrangement rates for most beta V segments clustered near 87% or 30%.

Use of 60 Vbeta and 13 Jbeta primers characterized the PCR. Measured with immunoSEQ multiplex PCR; TCRdb has only the in-frame clones, and not every one. The sample carries 150,000 to 200,000 clones, 75% to 85% recorded once. On this clone itself: The antigen is unknown.

The genes are TRBV7-2 and TRBJ1-4, with D tentatively TRBD1 (6 bases). The source is a woman aged 50 to 65 in good health and CMV-seropositive. The sequenced sample consisted of PBMCs. CDR3 protein: CASSLQGKKLFF. DNA for the CDR3: TGTGCCAGCAGCTTACAGGGGAAAAAACTGTTTTTT. The full variable domain, rest sourced from reference TRBV7-2 and TRBJ1-4, is GAGVSQSPSNKVTEKGKDVELRCDPISGHTALYWYRQSLGQGLEFLIYFQGNSAPDKSGLPSDRFSAERTGGSVSTLTIQRTQQEDSAVYLCASSLQGKKLFFGSGTQLSVL.